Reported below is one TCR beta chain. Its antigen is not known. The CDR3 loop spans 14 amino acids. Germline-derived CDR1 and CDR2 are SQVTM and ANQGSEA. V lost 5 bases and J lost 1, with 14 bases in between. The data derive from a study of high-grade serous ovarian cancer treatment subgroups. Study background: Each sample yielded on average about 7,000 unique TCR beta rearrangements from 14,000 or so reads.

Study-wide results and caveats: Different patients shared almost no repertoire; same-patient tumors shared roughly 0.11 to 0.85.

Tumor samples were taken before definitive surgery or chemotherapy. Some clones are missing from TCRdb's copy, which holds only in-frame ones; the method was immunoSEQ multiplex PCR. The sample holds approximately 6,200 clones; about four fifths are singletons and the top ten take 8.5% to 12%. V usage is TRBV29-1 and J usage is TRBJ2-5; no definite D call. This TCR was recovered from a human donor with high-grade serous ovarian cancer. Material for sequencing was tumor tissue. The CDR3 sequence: CSVLLAGRQETQYF. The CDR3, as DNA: TGCAGCGTTCTCTTGGCAGGCCGCCAAGAGACCCAGTACTTC.